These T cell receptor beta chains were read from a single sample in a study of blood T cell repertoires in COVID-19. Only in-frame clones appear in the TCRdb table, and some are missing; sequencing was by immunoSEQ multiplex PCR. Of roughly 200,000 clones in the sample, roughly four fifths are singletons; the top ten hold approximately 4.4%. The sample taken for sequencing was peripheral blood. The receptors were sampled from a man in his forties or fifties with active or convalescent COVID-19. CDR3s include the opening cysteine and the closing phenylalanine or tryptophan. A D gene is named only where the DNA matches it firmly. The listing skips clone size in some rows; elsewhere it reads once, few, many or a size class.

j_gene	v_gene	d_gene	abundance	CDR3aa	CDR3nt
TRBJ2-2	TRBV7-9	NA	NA	CAGGPGRTGELFF	TGTGCCGGTGGGCCAGGGCGGACCGGGGAGCTGTTTTTT
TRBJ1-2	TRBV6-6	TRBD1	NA	CASSPGGNYGYTF	TGTGCCAGCAGCCCAGGGGGAAACTATGGCTACACCTTC
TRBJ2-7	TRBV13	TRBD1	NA	CASSIDRVAYEQYF	TGTGCCAGCAGCATAGACAGGGTCGCCTACGAGCAGTACTTC
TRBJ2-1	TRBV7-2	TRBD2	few	CASSLGLAFNEQFF	TGTGCCAGCAGCTTGGGACTAGCGTTCAATGAGCAGTTCTTC
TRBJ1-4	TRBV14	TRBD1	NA	CASSQGDRVYNEKLFF	TGTGCCAGCAGCCAAGGAGACAGGGTCTATAATGAAAAACTGTTTTTT
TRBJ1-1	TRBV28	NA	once	CASRKRGGTEAFF	TGTGCCAGCAGGAAACGGGGAGGCACTGAAGCTTTCTTT
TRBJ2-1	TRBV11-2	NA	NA	CASSLDLGVPRNEQFF	TGTGCCAGCAGCTTAGACCTCGGGGTCCCTCGGAATGAGCAGTTCTTC
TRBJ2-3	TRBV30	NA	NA	CAWRGGYTDTQYF	TGTGCCTGGAGGGGGGGTTACACAGATACGCAGTATTTT
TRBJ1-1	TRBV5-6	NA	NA	CASSLVQGNTEAFF	TGTGCCAGCAGCTTGGTGCAGGGGAACACTGAAGCTTTCTTT
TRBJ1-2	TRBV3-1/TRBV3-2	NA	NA	CASSQEFGGPAYGYTF	TGTGCCAGCAGCCAAGAGTTCGGGGGACCTGCCTATGGCTACACCTTC
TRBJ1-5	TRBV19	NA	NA	CASSIEPVNQPQHF	TGTGCCAGTAGTATCGAACCGGTCAATCAGCCCCAGCATTTT
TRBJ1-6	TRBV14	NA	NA	CASSQTEYNSPLHF	TGTGCCAGCAGCCAAACAGAGTATAATTCACCCCTCCACTTT
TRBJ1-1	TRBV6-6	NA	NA	CASSPTGNTEAFF	TGTGCCAGCAGTCCCACTGGGAACACTGAAGCTTTCTTT
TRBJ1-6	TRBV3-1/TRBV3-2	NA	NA	CASSQTVKNSPLHF	TGTGCCAGCAGCCAAACGGTGAAGAATTCACCCCTCCACTTT
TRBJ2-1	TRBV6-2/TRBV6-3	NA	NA	CASSYFPTATQDEQFF	TGTGCCAGCAGTTACTTTCCGACGGCCACTCAGGATGAGCAGTTCTTC
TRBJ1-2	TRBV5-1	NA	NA	CASSLVVGRDYGYTF	TGCGCCAGCAGCTTGGTTGTAGGGAGGGACTATGGCTACACCTTC
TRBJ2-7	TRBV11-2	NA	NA	CASSLGRAGNYEQYF	TGTGCCAGCAGCTTAGGACGGGCGGGGAACTACGAGCAGTACTTC
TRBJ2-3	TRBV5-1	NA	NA	CASSLVSHTDTQYF	TGCGCCAGCAGCTTGGTGAGCCACACAGATACGCAGTATTTT
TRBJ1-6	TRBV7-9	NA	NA	CASSFGQISPLHF	TGTGCCAGCAGCTTCGGACAGATCTCACCCCTCCACTTT
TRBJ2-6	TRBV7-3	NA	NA	CASSLSRSGANVLTF	TGTGCCAGCAGCCTATCTCGCTCTGGGGCCAACGTCCTGACTTTC
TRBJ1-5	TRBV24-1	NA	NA	CATSDEGWQPQHF	TGTGCCACCAGTGATGAGGGTTGGCAGCCCCAGCATTTT
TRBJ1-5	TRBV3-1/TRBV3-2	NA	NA	CASSQDTGRQQPQHF	TGTGCCAGCAGCCAAGATACAGGGCGGCAGCAGCCCCAGCATTTT
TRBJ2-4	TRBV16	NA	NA	CASSQSQIAKNIQYF	TGTGCCAGCAGCCAATCGCAGATAGCCAAAAACATTCAGTACTTC
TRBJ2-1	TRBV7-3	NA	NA	CASSLRRGDGNEQFF	TGTGCCAGCAGCCTACGCAGGGGGGACGGGAATGAGCAGTTCTTC
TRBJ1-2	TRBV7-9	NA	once	CASSFGTKNYGYTF	TGTGCCAGCAGCTTTGGGACAAAGAACTATGGCTACACCTTC
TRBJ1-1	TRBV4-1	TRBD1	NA	CASSDRTGNLTEAFF	TGCGCCAGCAGCGACCGGACAGGGAATCTGACTGAAGCTTTCTTT
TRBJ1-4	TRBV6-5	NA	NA	CASSTRQDPNEKLFF	TGTGCCAGCAGTACCCGACAGGATCCTAATGAAAAACTGTTTTTT
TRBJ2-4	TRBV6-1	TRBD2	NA	CASSETSGGVRAAKNIQYF	TGTGCCAGCAGTGAAACGAGCGGGGGCGTTCGTGCGGCCAAAAACATTCAGTACTTC
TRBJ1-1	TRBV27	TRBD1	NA	CASSPGQVHSTEAFF	TGTGCCAGCAGTCCCGGACAGGTACATAGCACTGAAGCTTTCTTT
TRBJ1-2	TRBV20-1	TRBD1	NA	CSASDRGYGYTF	TGCAGTGCTAGTGACAGGGGCTATGGCTACACCTTC
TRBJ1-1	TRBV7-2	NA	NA	CASSSGSEAFF	TGTGCCAGCAGCTCAGGGTCTGAAGCTTTCTTT